The T cell receptor (beta chain) described here comes from a study of blood T cell repertoires in COVID-19. Study summary: The analysed material was cDNA or gDNA that came from T cells, B-cell-depleted T cells, or PBMCs.

Produced via immunoSEQ multiplex PCR; TCRdb's table is partial and in-frame only. The sample consists of about 110,000 clones, over 65% of them appearing once. The material sequenced was peripheral blood. The receptor was isolated from a woman in her forties with acute or convalescent COVID-19.

CDR3 nucleotide sequence: TGTGCCAGCAGCCAAGACCGGACAGGGACTGGAAACACCATATATTTT. It is translated as CASSQDRTGTGNTIYF. The V and J genes are TRBV3-1 (or the pseudogene TRBV3-2) and TRBJ1-3; TRBD1 aligns across 8 bases. The CDR3 consists of 16 residues. Germline V lookup: CDR1 LGHDT, CDR2 YNNKEL (reference sequence). V shed 0 bases and J 2 bases; nucleotides not matched to a gene: 3.